The 26 T cell receptor beta chains reported below all come from one sample, sequenced in a study of CD4 T cells in relation to SARS-CoV-2 and coronaviruses. Data came from immunoSEQ multiplex PCR; TCRdb stores just in-frame clones and leaves some out. The sample comprises fewer than 25,000 clones, 77% of which are singletons, and 20% to 30% rests with the top ten. No antigen is known for these receptors. Unexposed donor CD4+ T cells date from about 2011-2019, before the COVID-19 pandemic. The cells were cultured for under twelve days before CD4+ T cells were isolated. Sequencing input: CD4+ T cells from PBMCs, cultured in vitro. The source is a human donor in good health.

This rearrangement joins TRBV7-6 to TRBJ1-3; 8 bases match TRBD1. The CDR3 extends over 17 amino acids. Per germline, CDR1 SGHVS and CDR2 FNYEAQ. V lost 5 bases to trimming and J lost 0 bases; unmatched junction nucleotides: 9. The CDR3 DNA follows: TGTGCCAGCAGCCAAAGGGACAGGAGCTACTCTGGAAACACCATATATTTT. This codes for CASSQRDRSYSGNTIYF. The full variable domain, in which reference TRBV7-6 and TRBJ1-3 provide the parts outside the CDR3, is GAGVSQSPRYKVTKRGQDVALRCDPISGHVSLYWYRQALGQGPEFLTYFNYEAQQDKSGLPNDRFSAERPEGSISTLTIQRTEQRDSAMYRCASSQRDRSYSGNTIYFGEGSWLTVV.

This chain uses TRBV24-1 with TRBJ2-3; D might be TRBD1 (6 bases). Per germline, CDR1 KGHDR and CDR2 SFDVKD. V lost 4 bases and J 1 base, leaving 11 bases between the germline ends. The CDR3 runs to 15 residues. CDR3: CATSDSSGGTDTQYF. The CDR3 DNA is TGTGCCACCAGTGACTCGTCAGGGGGCACAGATACGCAGTATTTT.

This rearrangement joins TRBV7-2 to TRBJ2-6; D unclear. Trimming took off 7 bases at V and 6 bases at J, with 7 bases between the two ends. The CDR3 is 12 residues long. Germline V gene lookup returns CDR1 SGHTA and CDR2 FQGNSA. CDR3 DNA sequence: TGTGCCAGCACCGCGTCGGCCAACGTCCTGACTTTC. It codes for CASTASANVLTF.

This chain links TRBV6-2 or TRBV6-3 with TRBJ2-2; 11 positions match TRBD2. The CDR3 sequence is 17 residues long. Losses at the gene ends were 5 bases for V and 8 bases for J; bases not matched to a gene: 13. Per germline, CDR1 MNHEY and CDR2 SVGEGT. In nucleotides, the CDR3 is TGTGCCAGCAGTCTCCTACGACTAGCGGGACAGTCAGGGGAGCTGTTTTTT. This sequence encodes CASSLLRLAGQSGELFF.

The chain combines TRBV19 with TRBJ1-2; a weak D match, TRBD1 (6 bases). The ends were cut back, 6 bases at V and 0 bases at J, with 17 bases in the middle. Germline CDR1 and CDR2: LNHDA and SQIVND (reference sequence). The CDR3 contains 16 residues. The DNA of the CDR3 is TGTGCCAGTAGCACACAGGGCGCAACGTCTAACTATGGCTACACCTTC. This sequence encodes CASSTQGATSNYGYTF.

The chain links TRBV5-1 to TRBJ2-2; 14 nucleotides agree with TRBD2. With V trimmed by 4 bases and J by 7 bases, 12 bases remained unmatched. The CDR3 runs 18 residues. Germline V gives CDR1 SGHRS, CDR2 YFSETQ. CDR3 sequence (DNA): TGCGCCAGCAGCCCCGACCCGGGACTAGCGGGAGCGGGCGGGGAGCTGTTTTTT. Translating gives CASSPDPGLAGAGGELFF.

V gene TRBV4-3 combines with J gene TRBJ1-6; D remains unclear. The CDR3 covers 14 residues. V lost 0 bases to trimming and J lost 7 bases, with 7 bases between them. Per germline, CDR1 LGHNA and CDR2 YSLEER. The DNA of the CDR3 is TGCGCCAGCAGCCAAGATTGGACGAATTCACCCCTCCACTTT. Its protein is CASSQDWTNSPLHF.

This clone appeared a single time. The chain employs TRBV5-1 and TRBJ2-3; weak D call: TRBD2 (5 bases). V lost 5 bases to trimming and J lost 5 bases, with 12 bases between them. The CDR3 sequence is 13 residues long. Germline assignment: CDR1 SGHRS and CDR2 YFSETQ. CDR3 bases: TGCGCCAGCAGTTCGATAACTAGAGATACGCAGTATTTT. It encodes CASSSITRDTQYF.

The V gene is TRBV5-1, the J gene TRBJ2-5; 12 bases are a match to TRBD2. CDR3 size: 15 residues. Germline values: CDR1 SGHRS, CDR2 YFSETQ. Trimming removed 0 bases from V and 3 bases from J; junction bases left unmatched: 0. CDR3 coding DNA: TGCGCCAGCAGCTTGGGGACTAGCGGGGAAGAGACCCAGTACTTC. Translation: CASSLGTSGEETQYF.

The chain is built from TRBV11-2 and TRBJ2-7; D is ambiguous. CDR1 is SGHAT, CDR2 FQNNGV, per germline. Trimming removed 1 base from V and 3 bases from J, with 13 bases in between. There are 15 residues in the CDR3. The CDR3 sequence: CASSLATRVRYEQYF. The CDR3 DNA reads as TGTGCCAGCAGCTTAGCCACTCGAGTCCGCTACGAGCAGTACTTC.

The genes are TRBV25-1 and TRBJ1-6; D perhaps matches TRBD1 (5 bases). CDR1 MGHDK and CDR2 SYGVNS come from the germline V gene. The CDR3 is 18 amino acids. V lost 4 bases to trimming and J lost 0 bases, with 16 bases between them. The CDR3 sequence: CASSGKERGTSYNSPLHF. CDR3 DNA: TGTGCCAGCAGTGGGAAGGAGAGGGGTACCTCCTATAATTCACCCCTCCACTTT. Filled out from reference TRBV25-1 and TRBJ1-6, the complete variable domain reads EADIYQTPRYLVIGTGKKITLECSQTMGHDKMYWYQQDPGMELHLIHYSYGVNSTEKGDLSSESTVSRIRTEHFPLTLESARPSHTSQYLCASSGKERGTSYNSPLHFGNGTRLTVT.

This chain connects TRBV2 to TRBJ1-3, with TRBD1 as a possible D gene (5 bases). CDR3 size: 13 residues. From germline, CDR1 is SNHLY and CDR2 FYNNEI. V was trimmed by 9 bases and J by 8 bases, leaving 17 bases between them. CDR3 sequence reads: CASPGPRGDTIYF. Written as DNA, the CDR3 is TGTGCCAGTCCGGGACCAAGGGGTGACACCATATATTTT. Combining the CDR3 with reference TRBV2 and TRBJ1-3 gives the whole variable domain EPEVTQTPSHQVTQMGQEVILRCVPISNHLYFYWYRQILGQKVEFLVSFYNNEISEKSEIFDDQFSVERPDGSNFTLKIRSTKLEDSAMYFCASPGPRGDTIYFGEGSWLTVV.

This clone has a single count. This chain uses TRBV27 with TRBJ1-1; 9 bases map to TRBD1. J lost 6 bases, V lost 6 bases, and 5 bases had no gene match. Germline V gives CDR1 MNHEY, CDR2 SMNVEV (reference sequence). This CDR3 contains 13 residues. Here the CDR3 DNA reads TGTGCCAGCAGAAAACAGGGGGCTTCTGAAGCTTTCTTT. Its protein product is CASRKQGASEAFF.

This clone has just one count. This chain uses TRBV9 with TRBJ2-7; 11 nucleotides align to TRBD2. Germline V gives CDR1 SGDLS, CDR2 YYNGEE. The CDR3 covers 15 residues. V gave up 3 bases and J gave up 4 bases; unmatched junction bases: 6. CDR3 nucleotides: TGTGCCAGCAGCGGACTAGCGGGACCGGCTTACGAGCAGTACTTC. It is translated as CASSGLAGPAYEQYF.

V gene TRBV18 combines with J gene TRBJ2-3; 7 nucleotides match TRBD2. With 4 bases clipped from V and 1 base from J, the junction kept 2 bases outside the gene matches. This CDR3 contains 14 residues. The V gene's germline CDR1 is KGHSH and CDR2 LQKENI. This CDR3 reads CASSLTSGTDTQYF. The CDR3 bases are TGTGCCAGCTCACTAACTAGCGGCACAGATACGCAGTATTTT.

The chain recombines TRBV9 with TRBJ2-7; D might be TRBD2 (6 bases). V was clipped by 2 bases and J by 0 bases, with 9 bases between them. The CDR3 runs to 14 residues. Germline CDR1 is SGDLS and CDR2 is YYNGEE. CDR3 amino acids: CASSVGSSSYEQYF. Written as DNA, the CDR3 is TGTGCCAGCAGCGTCGGGAGTAGCTCCTACGAGCAGTACTTC.

The chain carries TRBV18 and TRBJ2-1, with 12 bases matching TRBD2. This CDR3 comprises 15 residues. V was pared by 2 bases and J by 10 bases, with 6 bases of the junction left unmatched. Germline loops: CDR1 KGHSH, CDR2 LQKENI. The CDR3, as DNA: TGTGCCAGCTCACCAGCTAGCGGGGGGGCTCGGGAGCAGTTCTTC. Its translation is CASSPASGGAREQFF.

To note about this clone: The same CDR3 is also encoded by other DNA sequences in this sample. CDR3 DNA sequence: TGCAGCGTATCACAGGGGGGCACAGATACGCAGTATTTT. This encodes CSVSQGGTDTQYF. V usage is TRBV29-1 and J usage is TRBJ2-3, with TRBD1 matching 8 bases. There are 13 residues in the CDR3. Germline CDR1 reads SQVTM; CDR2 reads ANQGSEA. The junction had 3 bases not matched to a gene; V was cut back by 6 bases and J by 1 base.

This clone came up a few times. V and J are TRBV7-9 and TRBJ2-3, with D unresolved. Germline V gives CDR1 SEHNR, CDR2 FQNEAQ (reference sequence). Between the trimmed V and J ends, which lost 4 bases and 4 bases, there was a span of 6 bases. CDR3 size: 12 residues. This chain's CDR3 is CASSSIPDTQYF. The CDR3 coding sequence is TGTGCCAGCAGCTCAATACCAGATACGCAGTATTTT.

V is TRBV12-3 or TRBV12-4 and J is TRBJ2-1, with D perhaps given as TRBD1 or TRBD2 (5 bases each). The CDR3 sequence is 13 residues long. The V end lost 6 bases, the J end lost 2 bases, and 8 bases lay between the germline ends. CDR3 sequence (DNA): TGTGCCAGCAGCCCGGGACCCTACAATGAGCAGTTCTTC. Translated: CASSPGPYNEQFF.

The chain recombines TRBV4-2 with TRBJ2-2; 11 positions match TRBD2. The CDR3 spans 17 residues. Germline-derived CDR1 and CDR2 are LGHNA and YNFKEQ. The junction had 12 bases not matched to a gene; V was cut back by 4 bases and J by 8 bases. The DNA for the CDR3 is TGTGCCAGCAGCCCCACGGGACTAGCGGAGCCGGGTGGGGAGCTGTTTTTT. It codes for CASSPTGLAEPGGELFF.

The chain couples TRBV29-1 to TRBJ2-1; 7 nucleotides line up with TRBD2. Germline CDR1 reads SQVTM; CDR2 reads ANQGSEA. J was trimmed by 3 bases and V by 1 base; bases with no gene match: 15. The length of the CDR3 is 18 residues. The CDR3 is CSVEGQLAGLGGYNEQFF. CDR3 in DNA: TGCAGCGTTGAAGGTCAATTAGCGGGTCTCGGAGGCTACAATGAGCAGTTCTTC.

This clone was seen once. V and J are TRBV25-1 and TRBJ1-2; 9 nucleotides line up with TRBD1. The CDR3 totals 14 residues. V shed 3 bases and J 7 bases; nucleotides not matched to a gene: 6. Germline assignment: CDR1 MGHDK and CDR2 SYGVNS. The CDR3 region has the DNA TGTGCCAGCAGTGATCGGGACAGGGAGGGTGGCTACACCTTC. This sequence encodes CASSDRDREGGYTF.

V and J are TRBV27 and TRBJ2-6; 12 nucleotides match TRBD1. Trimming at V came to 5 bases and at J to 2 bases, leaving 4 bases not matched to a gene. The CDR3 runs 17 residues. Per germline, CDR1 MNHEY and CDR2 SMNVEV (reference sequence). The CDR3 region is CASSPGQGAPGANVLTF. In DNA, the CDR3 is TGTGCCAGCAGTCCGGGACAGGGGGCTCCTGGGGCCAACGTCCTGACTTTC.

The chain joins TRBV11-3 to TRBJ2-1, with a weak D call TRBD1 (6 bases). The CDR3 has 16 residues. Germline V lookup: CDR1 SGHNT, CDR2 YENEEA. Trimming took 1 base from V and 5 from J, leaving 15 bases between them. CDR3 in amino acids: CASSLGRSGVDNEQFF. The CDR3 nucleotides read TGTGCCAGCAGCTTAGGGAGGTCAGGGGTAGACAATGAGCAGTTCTTC. Full variable domain (missing parts from reference TRBV11-3 and TRBJ2-1): EAGVVQSPRYKIIEKKQPVAFWCNPISGHNTLYWYLQNLGQGPELLIRYENEEAVDDSQLPKDRFSAERLKGVDSTLKIQPAELGDSAVYLCASSLGRSGVDNEQFFGPGTRLTVL.

The V call is TRBV5-4, the J call TRBJ2-1, with 14 bases matching TRBD2. The V gene's germline CDR1 is SGHNT and CDR2 YYREEE (reference sequence). Germline trimming cut 2 bases from V and 3 bases from J; bases unmatched to any gene: 7. The CDR3 has 18 residues. The DNA for the CDR3 is TGTGCCAGCAGCTTAGGACTAGCGGGGGGTCTTAACTACAATGAGCAGTTCTTC. This translates into CASSLGLAGGLNYNEQFF. Full variable domain (missing parts from reference TRBV5-4 and TRBJ2-1): ETGVTQSPTHLIKTRGQQVTLRCSSQSGHNTVSWYQQALGQGPQFIFQYYREEENGRGNFPPRFSGLQFPNYSSELNVNALELDDSALYLCASSLGLAGGLNYNEQFFGPGTRLTVL.